These T cell receptor beta chains were read from a single sample in a study of shared clonotypes between healthy human individuals. The data were produced by immunoSEQ multiplex PCR, yet TCRdb's version contains in-frame clones alone and is incomplete. The sample lists approximately 2,200,000 clones; about 92% were seen once. The specimen was naive CD8+ T cells from PBMCs. Receptor source: a man between 18 and 29 years old in good health. Some clones in this sample may be carry-over from other donors' samples. Each CDR3 is given with its conserved first and last residue. A D gene is named only where the DNA matches it firmly. Some rows have no size entry. The others give once, few or many, or a class for an expanded clone.

v_call,d_call,clone_size,j_call,cdr3_aa,cdr3_nt
TRBV4-1,TRBD2,-,TRBJ2-5,CASRTTGLGPPAETQYF,TGCGCCAGCAGAACCACGGGACTAGGCCCTCCAGCGGAGACCCAGTACTTC
TRBV19,-,-,TRBJ2-7,CASSIGAGDPPLEEQYF,TGTGCCAGTAGTATTGGGGCAGGGGACCCCCCCCTGGAAGAGCAGTACTTC
TRBV5-6,-,-,TRBJ2-2,CASSLRANTGELFF,TGTGCCAGCAGCTTACGCGCGAACACCGGGGAGCTGTTTTTT
TRBV27,-,-,TRBJ2-3,CASGLQRVPYLETQYF,TGTGCCAGCGGGCTTCAGCGCGTTCCCTATCTGGAGACGCAGTATTTT
TRBV20-1,-,-,TRBJ2-7,CSARGGEQYF,TGCAGTGCTAGGGGGGGCGAGCAGTACTTC
TRBV6-1,-,-,TRBJ2-7,CASSAGRSYEQYF,TGTGCCAGCAGCGCGGGGAGATCCTACGAGCAGTACTTC
TRBV30,-,-,TRBJ1-2,CAWSTTTAYYGYTF,TGTGCCTGGAGTACGACGACAGCATACTATGGCTACACCTTC
TRBV4-2,-,-,TRBJ2-5,CASSSRDAETQYF,TGTGCCAGCAGCAGCCGGGATGCAGAGACCCAGTACTTC
TRBV15,-,-,TRBJ2-1,CATSKGRGPYNEQFF,TGTGCCACCAGCAAAGGACGGGGGCCCTACAATGAGCAGTTCTTC
TRBV4-3,-,-,TRBJ2-3,CASSPSGSPDTQYF,TGCGCCAGCAGCCCGTCCGGGAGTCCGGATACGCAGTATTTT
TRBV27,-,-,TRBJ2-3,CASSLSLGVYSTDTQYF,TGTGCCAGCAGTTTATCTTTAGGAGTCTACAGCACAGATACGCAGTATTTT
TRBV6-5,TRBD1,-,TRBJ2-5,CASSPGGWETQYF,TGTGCCAGCAGTCCAGGGGGTTGGGAGACCCAGTACTTC
TRBV9,TRBD2,-,TRBJ2-3,CASSDGGLAGADTQYF,TGTGCCAGCAGCGATGGGGGACTAGCGGGAGCAGATACGCAGTATTTT
TRBV9,-,once,TRBJ2-3,CASSAGLPVDTQYF,TGTGCCAGCAGCGCCGGACTCCCCGTAGATACGCAGTATTTT
TRBV4-1,TRBD2,-,TRBJ2-1,CASSQDRGLADYNEQFF,TGCGCCAGCAGCCAAGATCGAGGACTAGCGGATTACAATGAGCAGTTCTTC
TRBV7-9,-,-,TRBJ1-4,CASSRELKLFF,TGTGCCAGCAGCAGGGAACTCAAACTGTTTTTT
TRBV9,-,-,TRBJ2-1,CASSAPPSGSYNEQFF,TGTGCCAGCAGCGCCCCCCCCAGCGGATCATACAATGAGCAGTTCTTC
TRBV27,-,-,TRBJ1-2,CASSLSRSLYYGYTF,TGTGCCAGCAGTTTAAGCAGGAGCCTCTACTATGGCTACACCTTC
TRBV9,TRBD1,-,TRBJ1-1,CASSVATRGPSNTEAFF,TGTGCCAGCAGCGTAGCTACGAGGGGGCCCTCGAACACTGAAGCTTTCTTT
TRBV19,-,-,TRBJ2-3,CASSARTVYYLDTQYF,TGTGCCAGTAGTGCGAGGACAGTCTATTATTTGGATACGCAGTATTTT
TRBV29-1,-,-,TRBJ2-7,CSARGLAAYEQYF,TGCAGCGCCCGGGGGCTAGCTGCCTACGAGCAGTACTTC
TRBV6-6,TRBD1,-,TRBJ1-2,CASSYAPGGNYGYTF,TGTGCCAGCAGTTACGCCCCAGGGGGGAACTATGGCTACACCTTC
TRBV4-3,TRBD2,-,TRBJ2-2,CASSQGRGGGNGELFF,TGCGCCAGCAGCCAAGGCCGGGGGGGCGGGAACGGGGAGCTGTTTTTT
TRBV6-5,TRBD2,-,TRBJ2-1,CASTAGNNEQFF,TGTGCCAGCACAGCGGGGAACAATGAGCAGTTCTTC
TRBV5-1,-,-,TRBJ1-1,CASSLFRGSTEAFF,TGCGCCAGCAGCTTGTTCCGGGGGTCGACTGAAGCTTTCTTT
TRBV14,-,-,TRBJ1-1,CASSQDRKKKIF,TGTGCCAGCAGCCAAGATCGGAAAAAGAAAATCTTT
TRBV28,-,-,TRBJ2-7,CASSSRDKAYEQYF,TGTGCCAGCAGTTCCCGGGACAAAGCCTACGAGCAGTACTTC
TRBV30,-,-,TRBJ1-1,CAWMRNTEAFF,TGTGCCTGGATGCGAAACACTGAAGCTTTCTTT
TRBV4-1,-,-,TRBJ1-1,CASSQGQGGINTEAFF,TGCGCCAGCAGCCAAGGGCAGGGAGGGATAAACACTGAAGCTTTCTTT
TRBV7-9,TRBD2,-,TRBJ2-1,CASSLTGLADQGNEQFF,TGTGCCAGCAGCTTAACGGGACTAGCGGATCAAGGGAATGAGCAGTTCTTC
TRBV9,TRBD1,-,TRBJ2-2,CASSGQGNTGELFF,TGTGCCAGCAGCGGACAGGGTAACACCGGGGAGCTGTTTTTT
TRBV12-5,-,-,TRBJ2-3,CASGFGDTQYF,TGTGCTAGTGGTTTCGGAGATACGCAGTATTTT
TRBV4-2,-,-,TRBJ2-7,CASSPQQETRGYEQYF,TGTGCCAGCAGCCCTCAACAGGAAACTAGAGGTTACGAGCAGTACTTC
TRBV2,TRBD2,-,TRBJ2-1,CASLAGYNEQFF,TGTGCCAGCCTAGCGGGCTACAATGAGCAGTTCTTC
TRBV29-1,TRBD1,-,TRBJ1-2,CSVEEGTGVYGYTF,TGCAGCGTTGAAGAAGGGACAGGGGTTTATGGCTACACCTTC
TRBV9,-,-,TRBJ2-1,CASSVGGGSYNEQFF,TGTGCCAGCAGCGTAGGCGGCGGGTCGTACAATGAGCAGTTCTTC
TRBV19,-,-,TRBJ2-7,CASSMGGYEQYF,TGTGCCAGTAGTATGGGAGGCTACGAGCAGTACTTC
TRBV27,TRBD2,-,TRBJ2-1,CASSSPTGGQFF,TGTGCCAGCTCCTCCCCTACGGGGGGGCAGTTCTTC
TRBV2,-,-,TRBJ2-1,CASRPPGPFYNEQFF,TGTGCCAGCAGGCCCCCGGGACCCTTTTACAATGAGCAGTTCTTC
TRBV19,-,-,TRBJ2-5,CARIDSDSQETQYF,TGTGCCAGGATAGACTCGGACAGTCAAGAGACCCAGTACTTC
TRBV6-6,-,-,TRBJ2-5,CASSSTEEETQYF,TGTGCCAGCAGTTCGACCGAGGAAGAGACCCAGTACTTC
TRBV28,TRBD1,-,TRBJ2-3,CASRIGQGGPDTQYF,TGTGCCAGCAGAATCGGACAGGGGGGCCCAGATACGCAGTATTTT
TRBV5-8,TRBD2,-,TRBJ2-7,CASSLISGRGYEQYF,TGTGCCAGCAGCCTAATTAGCGGGAGAGGCTACGAGCAGTACTTC
TRBV9,-,-,TRBJ2-7,CASSVDEDYEQYF,TGTGCCAGCAGCGTGGACGAAGACTACGAGCAGTACTTC
TRBV27,-,-,TRBJ1-1,CASSFSMPGDTEAFF,TGTGCCAGCAGTTTCAGTATGCCAGGAGACACTGAAGCTTTCTTT
TRBV7-9,TRBD1,-,TRBJ2-7,CASSIRDSSYEQYF,TGTGCCAGCAGCATCCGGGACAGCTCCTACGAGCAGTACTTC
TRBV2,-,-,TRBJ2-7,CASISGPLREQYF,TGTGCCAGCATATCGGGACCTTTGCGCGAGCAGTACTTC
TRBV28,-,-,TRBJ1-5,CASSQGRSQPQHF,TGTGCCAGCAGTCAAGGGCGTAGTCAGCCCCAGCATTTT
TRBV27,TRBD2,-,TRBJ2-5,CASSPLGLALQETQYF,TGTGCCAGCAGTCCGCTGGGACTAGCGCTTCAAGAGACCCAGTACTTC
TRBV2,-,-,TRBJ2-7,CASSGLVYEQYF,TGTGCCAGCAGTGGGCTAGTCTACGAGCAGTACTTC
TRBV7-9,-,-,TRBJ2-7,CASWRVGDEQYF,TGTGCCAGCTGGAGGGTTGGTGACGAGCAGTACTTC
TRBV27,TRBD1,-,TRBJ1-5,CASSLQGGEVGQPQHF,TGTGCCAGCAGTTTACAGGGGGGCGAGGTTGGTCAGCCCCAGCATTTT
TRBV2,TRBD1,-,TRBJ2-7,CASSGTSEGQVYTYEQYF,TGTGCCAGCAGTGGCACCTCAGAAGGACAGGTCTATACCTACGAGCAGTACTTC
TRBV6-1,-,-,TRBJ1-2,CASNPGTSYGYTF,TGTGCCAGCAATCCCGGGACCAGTTATGGCTACACCTTC
TRBV28,-,-,TRBJ2-5,CASSLLPPTTQETQYF,TGTGCCAGCAGTTTACTCCCGCCTACTACACAAGAGACCCAGTACTTC
TRBV14,-,-,TRBJ2-7,CASSQVWYEQYF,TGTGCCAGCAGCCAGGTTTGGTACGAGCAGTACTTC